The T cell receptor (beta chain) under discussion was sequenced for a study of T cell repertoires in cytomegalovirus infection (dated by TCRdb to between 2018 and 2020). Regarding the research as a whole: Alongside well-studied HLA-B-restricted epitopes, the peptide stimulations were aimed at recently identified HLA-C-restricted CMV epitopes, whose presentation resists viral immunomodulation. Donor HLA type was relevant to the analysis, because carriage of CMV infection together with the matching HLA type was indicated by public TCR beta signatures. The paper as a whole reports these results and caveats: The ex vivo response was dominated by HLA-C-restricted CMV-specific TCR beta clonotypes, which also provided the single most frequent clonotype in two of eight donors. In both this cohort and an independent roughly 330-donor cohort, the cumulative frequency of public TCR beta family members distinguished carriers of CMV infection plus the relevant HLA type.

Relative to germline, V is missing 2 bases and J is missing 8 bases, with 3 bases of the junction outside any gene match. The CDR3 spans 13 residues, from the cysteine through the phenylalanine. The kept DNA is CDR3 alone, 39 bases in frame from the first base. The treatment or condition label here, explained by the study, means: in vitro stimulation with specific CMV peptide epitopes to enrich CMV-specific T cells. This clonotype has ten or more counts. Its antigen remains unidentified. The record has no base qualities; no much larger clone is one base away. Sequenced using an Illumina HiSeq 1500. Using fastp trimming at Q25 and MiXCR clonotype assembly, TCRdb reanalyzed the public sequencing data and kept in-frame beta chains. Every distinct CDR3 protein forms one entry, paired with its most common genes and DNA. This sample has roughly 80,000 distinct CDR3 sequences in its table, and approximately 24% of those were observed once. The top ten clones comprise roughly 50% of the sample.

The chain joins TRBV12-3 or TRBV12-4 to TRBJ2-1; TRBD1 matches 7 bases in the middle. The sample here was CD8+ T cells from cultured PBMCs, taken from culture after CMV antigen stimulation. This TCR derives from a human donor in good health (CMV status not recorded). Some clones in this sample may be carry-over from other donors' samples. The nucleotides read TGTGCCAGCAGTTTAAAAGGGGGCGATGAGCAGTTCTTC. It is translated as CASSLKGGDEQFF.